The entry that follows covers one T cell receptor (beta chain) sequence. The antigen is unknown. The data were obtained in a study of vaccination effects on CD4 cells after COVID-19. About the study: Vaccine administered to participants consisted of two doses of either BNT162b2 or mRNA-1273. Study observations and caveats: Infection- and vaccine-induced clones contracted markedly late after vaccination.

Trimming left V 0 bases short and J 6 bases short, with 14 bases between. CDR3 length: 14 residues. The germline CDR1 and CDR2 sequences are GTSNPN and SVGIG (reference sequence). The data were produced by immunoSEQ multiplex PCR, yet TCRdb's version contains in-frame clones alone and is incomplete. The table shows roughly 42,000 clones, with over 60% occurring only once. ViraFEST assay sequencing came after antigen-specific CD4+ T cells were expanded with viral peptide pools. Subsequent to 10 days of culture, CD4+ T cells were isolated. No vaccinee had earlier SARS-CoV-2 infection, and nucleocapsid antibodies were negative. Wells each received 1.5 million to 2.5 million PBMC, cultured with 10 IU/ml IL-2 and about 9.4 ug/ml peptides. On both days 3 and 7, half of the culture medium was replaced with IL-2 medium.

The clonotype comes from a human donor who received a COVID-19 vaccine. The rearrangement joins TRBV30 to TRBJ1-1; D is undetermined. Source: CD4+ T cells from PBMCs cultured with HCoV-NL63 spike peptides, taken before COVID-19 vaccination. For the CDR3, the DNA is TGTGCCTGGAGTGTACGGACGGGTACGGCTGAAGCTTTCTTT. It specifies CAWSVRTGTAEAFF.